What follows are 26 T cell receptor beta chains derived from one specimen sequenced in a study of cytomegalovirus exposure and HLA in healthy donors. PCR primers comprised 60 Vbeta and 13 Jbeta primers. Data came from immunoSEQ multiplex PCR; TCRdb stores just in-frame clones and leaves some out. The sample consists of about 120,000 clones, under 85% of them appearing once. Material: PBMCs. The source of these receptors is a human donor in good health.

The chain links TRBV7-2 to TRBJ1-5; 8 bases are shared with TRBD1. The CDR3 sequence is 16 residues long. CDR1 SGHTA and CDR2 FQGNSA come from the germline V gene. After removal of 5 bases from V and 3 bases from J, the junction contained 9 bases not matched to a gene. CDR3 sequence reads: CASSRTGRQSNQPQHF. The CDR3 DNA is TGTGCCAGCAGCAGGACAGGGCGACAGTCCAATCAGCCCCAGCATTTT.

The chain uses TRBV29-1 and TRBJ2-7; a possible D gene is TRBD2 (6 bases). Trimming removed 5 bases from V and 6 bases from J, with 17 bases in between. The CDR3 has 13 amino acids. Germline V CDR1 and CDR2: SQVTM, ANQGSEA. The CDR3 DNA reads as TGCAGCGTTCGCGCAGGGAGGATGCGCGAGCAGTACTTC. This encodes CSVRAGRMREQYF.

The CDR3, as DNA: TGCGCCAGCAGCTTGGGGGCTAGCGCTAGCACAGATACGCAGTATTTT. This gives the protein CASSLGASASTDTQYF. J is TRBJ2-3 and V is TRBV5-1, with D maybe TRBD2 (6 bases). Germline lookup yields CDR1 SGHRS and CDR2 YFSETQ. The CDR3 loop spans 16 amino acids. V was clipped by 0 bases and J by 0 bases, with 11 bases between them.

The rearrangement uses TRBV28 and TRBJ2-7, with TRBD2 matching over 9 bases. The V gene end was trimmed by 5 bases and the J gene end by 0 bases; junction bases not matched to a gene: 5. The CDR3 is made up of 15 amino acids. Germline V lookup: CDR1 MDHEN, CDR2 SYDVKM. CDR3: CASSPGGGGSYEQYF. CDR3 coding DNA: TGTGCCAGCAGTCCCGGCGGGGGGGGCTCCTACGAGCAGTACTTC.

This clone appeared once. This chain connects TRBV7-2 to TRBJ1-3, with 8 bases aligning to TRBD1. Germline trimming cut 3 bases from V and 3 bases from J; bases unmatched to any gene: 13. Germline CDR1 and CDR2: SGHTA and FQGNSA. The CDR3 has 18 amino acids. The DNA for the CDR3 is TGTGCCAGCAGCTTCCCTCGGACAGGGACGGATCTTGGAAACACCATATATTTT. Translation gives CASSFPRTGTDLGNTIYF.

This chain uses TRBV6-1 with TRBJ2-7; 12 bases match TRBD2. Germline CDR1 and CDR2: MNHNS and SASEGT. V lost 3 bases and J lost 5; bases outside the gene matches: 5. The CDR3 length is 15 residues. In DNA, the CDR3 is TGTGCCAGCAGTGAGCTAGCGGGAGGGATCCACGAGCAGTACTTC. Its protein is CASSELAGGIHEQYF.

The chain is built from TRBV6-1 and TRBJ2-5, with unresolved D. Germline-derived CDR1 and CDR2 are MNHNS and SASEGT. The V and J ends lost 7 bases and 5 bases respectively, with 17 bases between them. The CDR3 totals 14 residues. The CDR3 DNA reads TGTGCCAGCATTGAGGAGAAACTGCGGGAGACCCAGTACTTC. This encodes CASIEEKLRETQYF.

This clone was counted a single time. The CDR3 DNA is TGTGCCAGCAGCTTAGTAGCCCAGGGAGGTACTGAAGCTTTCTTT. It codes for CASSLVAQGGTEAFF. The chain recombines TRBV11-2 with TRBJ1-1; D might be TRBD1 (5 bases). The germline V and J ends were trimmed by 1 base and 5 bases, with 14 bases remaining between them. In germline, CDR1 is SGHAT, CDR2 FQNNGV. The CDR3 contains 15 residues.

The chain has TRBV6-5 and TRBJ2-3; 8 bases match TRBD2. This CDR3 is built from 14 residues. CDR1 and CDR2 from the germline V gene are MNHEY and SVGAGI. V lost 5 bases, J lost 3 bases, and 4 bases stayed unmatched. CDR3 residues: CASSSGSGTDTQYF. CDR3 coding DNA: TGTGCCAGCAGTAGCGGGAGCGGGACAGATACGCAGTATTTT.

This chain uses TRBV5-1 with TRBJ2-5, with 8 bases aligning to TRBD2. From germline, CDR1 is SGHRS and CDR2 YFSETQ. V lost 1 base, J lost 4 bases, and 9 bases stayed unmatched. The CDR3 runs to 16 residues. This chain's CDR3 is CASSLNPREVVETQYF. The CDR3 DNA sequence: TGCGCCAGCAGCTTGAATCCGCGGGAGGTGGTAGAGACCCAGTACTTC. The variable domain in full, with the rest retrieved from reference TRBV5-1 and TRBJ2-5, is KAGVTQTPRYLIKTRGQQVTLSCSPISGHRSVSWYQQTPGQGLQFLFEYFSETQRNKGNFPGRFSGRQFSNSRSEMNVSTLELGDSALYLCASSLNPREVVETQYFGPGTRLLVL.

On this clone: Additional DNA sequences in this sample encode the identical CDR3. The chain employs TRBV7-8 and TRBJ2-2; the D gene is possibly TRBD1 (5 bases). The CDR3 has 15 residues. V gave up 0 bases and J gave up 6 bases, with 11 bases separating them. From germline, CDR1 is SGHVS and CDR2 FQNEAQ. CDR3 region: CASSLATAAPGELFF. For the CDR3, the DNA is TGTGCCAGCAGCTTAGCGACAGCAGCGCCCGGGGAGCTGTTTTTT.

The rearrangement links TRBV12-5 to TRBJ1-2, with 8 positions matching TRBD1. The CDR3 is 12 amino acids. V shed 3 bases, J shed 9 bases, and the junction held 3 bases outside the gene matches. Germline CDR1 is LGHNT and CDR2 is FRNRAP. For the CDR3, the DNA is TGTGCTAGTGGTTTCGACAGGGGTAGCTACACCTTC. Encoded protein: CASGFDRGSYTF.

V usage is TRBV11-3 and J usage is TRBJ2-7; 9 bases agree with TRBD1. V was pared by 3 bases and J by 4 bases, with 16 bases of the junction left unmatched. Germline-derived CDR1 and CDR2 are SGHNT and YENEEA. The CDR3 is 18 amino acids. CDR3 region: CASSFLWAGGQGRYEQYF. CDR3 DNA: TGTGCCAGCAGCTTTTTATGGGCCGGGGGACAGGGCCGATACGAGCAGTACTTC.

This clone has just a few counts. CDR3 sequence reads: CASSLEVGGGEQYF. In nucleotides, the CDR3 is TGTGCCAGCAGCTTAGAAGTTGGGGGCGGAGAGCAGTACTTC. The chain links TRBV7-6 to TRBJ2-7; a weak D match, TRBD1 (6 bases). This CDR3 comprises 14 residues. The germline V gene has CDR1 SGHVS and CDR2 FNYEAQ. V lost 1 base, J lost 7 bases, and 14 bases lay in between. Full variable domain (outside the CDR3, taken from reference TRBV7-6 and TRBJ2-7): GAGVSQSPRYKVTKRGQDVALRCDPISGHVSLYWYRQALGQGPEFLTYFNYEAQQDKSGLPNDRFSAERPEGSISTLTIQRTEQRDSAMYRCASSLEVGGGEQYFGPGTRLTVT.

The rearrangement uses TRBV19 and TRBJ1-1; 8 bases agree with TRBD1. The germline V gene encodes CDR1 LNHDA and CDR2 SQIVND (reference sequence). Losses at the gene ends were 6 bases for V and 1 base for J; bases not matched to a gene: 7. The CDR3 spans 15 residues. The CDR3 is CASSPRGLRNTEAFF. The DNA for the CDR3 is TGTGCCAGTAGCCCCAGGGGGCTCAGGAACACTGAAGCTTTCTTT.

This sequence joins TRBV28 and TRBJ2-2; 11 nucleotides align to TRBD1. Germline V gene sequence: CDR1 MDHEN, CDR2 SYDVKM. This CDR3 contains 18 residues. V shed 3 bases, J shed 3 bases, and the junction held 9 bases outside the gene matches. DNA of the CDR3: TGTGCCAGCAGTTTTTCCGGACAGGGGGCCGCGGACACCGGGGAGCTGTTTTTT. It is translated as CASSFSGQGAADTGELFF.

This clone was observed a few times. The chain uses TRBV18 and TRBJ2-1; D is unresolved. CDR1 and CDR2 from the germline V gene are KGHSH and LQKENI. V lost 6 bases and J 7 bases, leaving 13 bases between the germline ends. The CDR3 extends over 13 amino acids. The CDR3: CASSPEVGNEQFF. The CDR3 DNA is TGTGCCAGCTCGCCCGAGGTCGGTAATGAGCAGTTCTTC.

The chain joins TRBV2 to TRBJ1-1; 7 nucleotides line up with TRBD1. Unmatched junction bases numbered 4, after V lost 5 bases and J lost 1 base. This CDR3 is built from 14 residues. The germline gives CDR1 SNHLY, CDR2 FYNNEI. The CDR3: CASSLGQTNTEAFF. In DNA form, the CDR3 reads TGTGCCAGCAGTCTGGGACAGACGAACACTGAAGCTTTCTTT.

This clone was counted a single time. The chain uses TRBV19 and TRBJ2-3; TRBD1 is a possible D gene (6 bases). Germline V lookup: CDR1 LNHDA, CDR2 SQIVND (reference sequence). Deletions cut 6 bases from V and 6 bases from J, with 16 bases between. The CDR3 has 14 amino acids. In DNA form, the CDR3 reads TGTGCCAGTAGCCTACAGGGATTCACGGATACGCAGTATTTT. Translated: CASSLQGFTDTQYF.

This clone appeared a few times. The V and J genes are TRBV11-3 and TRBJ2-1; maybe TRBD1 (5 bases). The CDR3 is 15 amino acids. V lost 5 bases and J 3 bases, leaving 14 bases between the germline ends. Germline assignment: CDR1 SGHNT and CDR2 YENEEA. The CDR3 region is CASSQGAGIYNEQFF. The CDR3 nucleotides are TGTGCCAGCAGCCAAGGGGCTGGGATCTACAATGAGCAGTTCTTC.

The genes are TRBV4-1 and TRBJ2-1; TRBD2 matches 8 bases. The CDR3 is made up of 15 amino acids. V trimming: 1 base; J trimming: 10 bases; junction bases outside the gene matches: 9. The V gene's germline CDR1 is MGHRA and CDR2 YSYEKL. The CDR3 loop reads CASSQGGLRTSEQFF. DNA for the CDR3: TGCGCCAGCAGCCAAGGCGGTTTAAGGACTAGCGAGCAGTTCTTC.

This chain joins TRBV5-4 and TRBJ2-4; TRBD2 is a possible D gene (6 bases). The length of the CDR3 is 17 residues. Per germline, CDR1 SGHNT and CDR2 YYREEE (reference sequence). Trimming left V 4 bases short and J 0 bases short, with 17 bases between. The CDR3: CASSLGAAGSAKNIQYF. CDR3 DNA sequence: TGTGCCAGCAGCCTGGGAGCGGCGGGATCAGCCAAAAACATTCAGTACTTC.

The V and J genes are TRBV19 and TRBJ2-2; TRBD2 aligns across 8 bases. The CDR3 consists of 17 residues. Germline trimming cut 5 bases from V and 3 bases from J; bases unmatched to any gene: 11. Germline V CDR1 and CDR2: LNHDA, SQIVND (reference sequence). In DNA, the CDR3 is TGTGCCAGTAGTCAGTTAGTCAGCGGGAGCTACACCGGGGAGCTGTTTTTT. This gives the protein CASSQLVSGSYTGELFF.

The chain carries TRBV5-4 and TRBJ2-7; 7 bases map to TRBD1. V was pared by 0 bases and J by 6 bases, with 9 bases of the junction left unmatched. Germline-derived CDR1 and CDR2 are SGHNT and YYREEE (reference sequence). This CDR3 spans 15 amino acids. The CDR3 is CASSLAGTGDPEQYF. The CDR3 coding sequence is TGTGCCAGCAGCTTGGCGGGAACAGGGGACCCCGAGCAGTACTTC.

The chain recombines TRBV28 with TRBJ2-3, with a tentative D call TRBD2 (6 bases). The CDR3 has 15 amino acids. With 2 bases removed from V and 4 bases from J, the gap between germline ends came to 13 bases. Germline V gene lookup returns CDR1 MDHEN and CDR2 SYDVKM. This chain's CDR3 is CASSLGGASPDTQYF. CDR3 sequence (DNA): TGTGCCAGCAGTTTAGGCGGGGCATCCCCAGATACGCAGTATTTT.

The gene calls are TRBV6-1 and TRBJ1-2, with 7 positions matching TRBD1. The CDR3 runs to 14 residues. Germline CDR1 reads MNHNS; CDR2 reads SASEGT. Germline trimming cut 6 bases from V and 8 bases from J; bases unmatched to any gene: 12. CDR3 loop: CASREPTGLRGYTF. DNA of the CDR3: TGTGCCAGCAGGGAACCGACAGGGCTTCGAGGCTACACCTTC.